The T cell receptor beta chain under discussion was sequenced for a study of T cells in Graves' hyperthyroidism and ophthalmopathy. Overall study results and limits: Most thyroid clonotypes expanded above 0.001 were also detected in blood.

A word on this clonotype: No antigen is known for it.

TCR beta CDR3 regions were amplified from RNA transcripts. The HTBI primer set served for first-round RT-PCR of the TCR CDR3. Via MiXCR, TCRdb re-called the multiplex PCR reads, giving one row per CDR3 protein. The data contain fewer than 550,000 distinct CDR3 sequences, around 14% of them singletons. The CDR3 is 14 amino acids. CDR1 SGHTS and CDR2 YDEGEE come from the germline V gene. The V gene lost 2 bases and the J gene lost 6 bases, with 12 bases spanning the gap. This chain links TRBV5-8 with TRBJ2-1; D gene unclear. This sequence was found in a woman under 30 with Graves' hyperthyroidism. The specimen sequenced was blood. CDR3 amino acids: CASSLQTPSNEQFF. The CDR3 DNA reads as TGTGCCAGCAGCTTACAAACTCCCTCCAATGAGCAGTTCTTC.